This is a list of T cell receptor beta chains from one sample in a study of T cell changes during pregnancy in multiple sclerosis. Libraries were prepared by immunoSEQ multiplex PCR; TCRdb keeps only in-frame clonotypes and omits some of them. The sample consists of 85,000 to 95,000 clones, about nine tenths of them appearing once. Source: peripheral blood, taken after pregnancy. The receptors here all came from a female donor in good health, enrolled as a control in a pregnancy study. Both conserved end residues are part of each CDR3. The D gene is left open where the match is weak. The size field is filled for only some rows; it gives once, few, many or a size class.

>-|TRBD1|TRBJ1-4|TRBV4-3
CASSQASKGQSNEKLFF
TGCGCCAGCAGCCAAGCTTCGAAGGGACAGAGTAATGAAAAACTGTTTTTT
>-|-|TRBJ1-5|TRBV11-2
CASSRGSGNSNQPQHF
TGTGCCAGCAGCCGGGGATCGGGGAATAGCAATCAGCCCCAGCATTTT
>once|TRBD2|TRBJ2-2|TRBV7-3
CASSPGGGNTGELFF
TGTGCCAGCAGCCCCGGGGGGGGGAACACCGGGGAGCTGTTTTTT
>-|-|TRBJ1-5|TRBV27
CASSPSNQPQHF
TGTGCCAGCAGTCCCAGTAATCAGCCCCAGCATTTT
>-|TRBD2|TRBJ2-3|TRBV11-1
CASSSPARGYGDTQYF
TGTGCCAGCAGCTCCCCGGCGCGGGGGTATGGAGATACGCAGTATTTT
>-|-|TRBJ1-5|TRBV7-8
CASSRTPQRGPQHF
TGTGCCAGCAGCCGGACGCCCCAGCGGGGGCCCCAGCATTTT
>-|TRBD1|TRBJ1-2|TRBV11-2
CASSLKQGGDYGYTF
TGTGCCAGCAGCTTAAAACAGGGGGGGGACTATGGCTACACCTTC
>-|TRBD1|TRBJ1-3|TRBV6-1
CASIKDRVPGNTIYF
TGTGCCAGCATTAAAGACAGGGTGCCTGGAAACACCATATATTTT
>few|-|TRBJ1-1|TRBV5-6
CASSSGVRTEAFF
TGTGCCAGCAGCTCCGGCGTGAGGACTGAAGCTTTCTTT
>-|TRBD1|TRBJ1-1|TRBV7-2
CASSGQGMWTEAFF
TGTGCCAGCAGCGGACAGGGCATGTGGACTGAAGCTTTCTTT
>-|TRBD1|TRBJ2-1|TRBV6-5
CASSRDRSGMNEQFF
TGTGCCAGCAGCCGGGACAGGTCGGGTATGAATGAGCAGTTCTTC
>-|TRBD2|TRBJ2-1|TRBV19
CASSISFAAGGYNEQFF
TGTGCCAGTAGTATAAGTTTTGCAGCGGGGGGGTACAATGAGCAGTTCTTC
>-|TRBD2|TRBJ2-2|TRBV6-6
CASSYSAGANTGELFF
TGTGCCAGCAGTTACTCGGCGGGGGCGAACACCGGGGAGCTGTTTTTT
>-|-|TRBJ2-7|TRBV6-5
CASRAGYEQYF
TGTGCCAGCAGAGCCGGGTACGAGCAGTACTTC
>-|-|TRBJ1-1|TRBV7-9
CASSREFEAFF
TGTGCCAGCAGCCGGGAATTTGAAGCTTTCTTT
>-|TRBD1|TRBJ1-6|TRBV6-5
CASSPGQGSSPLHF
TGTGCCAGCAGCCCCGGACAGGGTTCCTCACCCCTCCACTTT
>-|-|TRBJ1-2|TRBV29-1
CSVVGDGYTF
TGCAGCGTTGTGGGAGATGGCTACACCTTC
>few|TRBD2|TRBJ2-1|TRBV9
CASSASGGAGNEQFF
TGTGCCAGCAGCGCCAGCGGGGGGGCCGGGAATGAGCAGTTCTTC
>-|-|TRBJ1-3|TRBV28
CASSSTGFGNTIYF
TGTGCCAGCAGTTCCACAGGGTTCGGAAACACCATATATTTT
>-|-|TRBJ1-1|TRBV14
CASSHLGGGAFF
TGTGCCAGCAGCCACCTTGGGGGGGGTGCTTTCTTT
>once|-|TRBJ1-6|TRBV6-1
CATTFRRLYNSPLHF
TGTGCCACCACGTTTCGACGACTATATAATTCACCCCTCCACTTT
>few|-|TRBJ1-3|TRBV27
CASSFRGGNTIYF
TGTGCCAGCAGTTTTAGGGGAGGAAACACCATATATTTT
>-|-|TRBJ1-6|TRBV6-1
CASSTGQINSPLHF
TGTGCCAGCAGTACCGGACAGATTAATTCACCCCTCCACTTT
>-|-|TRBJ1-6|TRBV19
CASSAEAYSPLHF
TGTGCCAGTAGCGCTGAGGCCTATTCACCCCTCCACTTT
>once|-|TRBJ1-6|TRBV7-2
CASSYRRGNNSPLHF
TGTGCCAGCAGCTACAGGAGGGGAAATAATTCACCCCTCCACTTT
>-|-|TRBJ2-5|TRBV7-3
CASSSEGPGARETQYF
TGTGCCAGCAGCTCAGAGGGTCCGGGAGCCCGAGAGACCCAGTACTTC
>-|TRBD1|TRBJ2-7|TRBV5-6
CASSLGGQGAATDSYEQYF
TGTGCCAGCAGCTTGGGGGGGCAGGGGGCGGCTACCGACTCCTACGAGCAGTACTTC
>-|-|TRBJ2-4|TRBV4-2
CASSQDKSNIQYF
TGTGCCAGCAGCCAAGATAAATCAAACATTCAGTACTTC
>-|-|TRBJ2-1|TRBV2
CASRNQGNEQFF
TGTGCCAGCAGGAATCAGGGAAATGAGCAGTTCTTC
>-|TRBD1|TRBJ2-2|TRBV5-6
CASSAGTGITGELFF
TGTGCCAGCAGCGCCGGGACAGGGATTACCGGGGAGCTGTTTTTT
>once|TRBD2|TRBJ2-5|TRBV6-5
CASSLAGAYQETQYF
TGTGCCAGCAGTCTAGCGGGGGCCTACCAAGAGACCCAGTACTTC
>-|TRBD1|TRBJ2-7|TRBV19
CASSIGRTGEQYF
TGTGCCAGTAGTATAGGCCGGACAGGCGAGCAGTACTTC
>-|TRBD1|TRBJ2-7|TRBV10-3
CAISVGTGTYEQYF
TGTGCCATCAGTGTAGGGACAGGGACCTACGAGCAGTACTTC
>-|-|TRBJ2-1|TRBV18
CASSPSGVGYNEQFF
TGTGCCAGCTCACCATCAGGGGTCGGCTACAATGAGCAGTTCTTC
>-|TRBD1|TRBJ1-5|TRBV10-3
CATATGGLRNQPQHF
TGTGCCACCGCGACAGGGGGCTTACGCAATCAGCCCCAGCATTTT
>-|-|TRBJ1-1|TRBV6-5
CASSYGGVNTEAFF
TGTGCCAGCAGTTACGGGGGGGTAAACACTGAAGCTTTCTTT
>-|-|TRBJ1-5|TRBV5-1
CASSLITGGNQPQHF
TGCGCCAGCAGTCTGATCACAGGTGGCAATCAGCCCCAGCATTTT
>-|-|TRBJ1-6|TRBV30
CAWKTAGPSNSPLHF
TGTGCCTGGAAGACAGCGGGTCCATCTAATTCACCCCTCCACTTT
>-|TRBD2|TRBJ2-7|TRBV27
CASSRTSGGYEQYF
TGTGCCAGCAGTAGGACTAGCGGGGGTTACGAGCAGTACTTC
>-|-|TRBJ2-5|TRBV30
CAWSVGGPGETQYF
TGTGCCTGGAGTGTGGGGGGGCCGGGAGAGACCCAGTACTTC
>-|TRBD1|TRBJ1-2|TRBV6-1
CASSELPGQGFGYTF
TGTGCCAGCAGTGAACTACCGGGACAGGGTTTTGGCTACACCTTC
>-|-|TRBJ2-3|TRBV6-5
CASSYLVERTDTQYF
TGTGCCAGCAGTTACCTCGTGGAGCGCACAGATACGCAGTATTTT